Listed below are T cell receptor beta chains from one sample, sequenced in a study of T cell responses to AZD1222 COVID-19 vaccine. Data came from immunoSEQ multiplex PCR; TCRdb stores just in-frame clones and leaves some out. This table has 150,000 to 200,000 clones, around 90% appearing once. Here the sequenced sample was peripheral blood, taken 28 days after the second dose of the MenACWY control vaccine. All receptors come from an adult who received the MenACWY meningococcal vaccine as a control. Both conserved end residues are part of each CDR3. The D gene is left open where the match is weak. Only part of the rows carry a size: once, few, many, or a class if the clone is expanded.

clone_size,j_call,cdr3_length,v_call,d_call,cdr3_aa,cdr3_nt
NA,TRBJ2-2,17,TRBV9,TRBD2,CASSPPRREGLIGELFF,TGTGCCAGCAGCCCCCCTAGGAGGGAGGGCTTAATCGGGGAGCTGTTTTTT
NA,TRBJ1-4,17,TRBV28,TRBD1,CASSSRDRRETNEKLFF,TGTGCCAGCAGTTCCCGGGACAGGAGAGAGACTAATGAAAAACTGTTTTTT
NA,TRBJ1-2,13,TRBV29-1,NA,CSVDRALDYGYTF,TGCAGCGTTGACAGGGCCCTGGACTATGGCTACACCTTC
once,TRBJ1-5,17,TRBV3-1/TRBV3-2,NA,CASRPRGRIHSNQPQHF,TGTGCCAGCAGGCCTCGTGGACGGATACATAGCAATCAGCCCCAGCATTTT
NA,TRBJ2-2,16,TRBV5-1,NA,CASSAEWGTNTGELFF,TGCGCCAGCAGCGCCGAGTGGGGGACGAACACCGGGGAGCTGTTTTTT
NA,TRBJ1-1,13,TRBV29-1,NA,CSVGVGLDTEAFF,TGCAGCGTTGGAGTAGGGCTGGACACTGAAGCTTTCTTT
once,TRBJ2-3,13,TRBV19,NA,CASSYRGGDTQYF,TGTGCCAGTAGTTACAGGGGAGGAGATACGCAGTATTTT
NA,TRBJ1-2,13,TRBV12-5,TRBD1,CASGQGGREGYTF,TGTGCTAGTGGTCAAGGGGGCCGGGAAGGCTACACCTTC
NA,TRBJ1-4,14,TRBV10-2,NA,CASSDRGPNEKLFF,TGCGCCAGCAGTGATCGGGGGCCTAATGAAAAACTGTTTTTT
NA,TRBJ1-4,14,TRBV27,TRBD1,CASRQQGAREKLFF,TGTGCCAGCAGGCAACAGGGGGCGCGGGAAAAACTGTTTTTT
NA,TRBJ1-5,13,TRBV7-9,NA,CASTKGRNQPQHF,TGTGCCAGCACCAAGGGCCGCAATCAGCCCCAGCATTTT
NA,TRBJ1-5,15,TRBV4-1,TRBD1,CASSQDLDRSQPQHF,TGCGCCAGCAGCCAAGATCTGGACAGGTCCCAGCCCCAGCATTTT
NA,TRBJ2-1,17,TRBV5-1,TRBD2,CASSSGLEVSSYNEQFF,TGCGCCAGCAGCTCCGGACTAGAAGTGAGCTCCTACAATGAGCAGTTCTTC
NA,TRBJ2-7,15,TRBV11-2,NA,CASSLGSGVTYEQYF,TGTGCCAGCAGCTTAGGGTCAGGTGTAACCTACGAGCAGTACTTC
NA,TRBJ2-5,17,TRBV4-2,NA,CASSPNPSISYQETQYF,TGTGCCAGCAGCCCAAACCCCTCCATCTCGTACCAAGAGACCCAGTACTTC
NA,TRBJ1-2,14,TRBV5-1,TRBD1,CASSRDSFSYGYTF,TGCGCCAGCAGCCGGGACAGCTTCTCCTATGGCTACACCTTC
NA,TRBJ2-2,17,TRBV28,TRBD2,CASSSPGLAGVVGELFF,TGTGCCAGCAGTTCGCCGGGACTAGCGGGAGTTGTCGGGGAGCTGTTTTTT
NA,TRBJ1-3,15,TRBV2,NA,CASSADRSSGNTIYF,TGTGCCAGCAGCGCAGACAGGAGCTCTGGAAACACCATATATTTT
NA,TRBJ2-1,15,TRBV24-1,TRBD2,CATSERGGRPYEQFF,TGTGCCACCAGTGAGAGGGGCGGGAGGCCCTATGAGCAGTTCTTC
NA,TRBJ2-3,16,TRBV7-3,TRBD1,CASSSGQRGSTDTQYF,TGTGCCAGCAGCTCGGGACAGCGTGGGAGCACAGATACGCAGTATTTT
NA,TRBJ2-2,15,TRBV7-3,TRBD1,CASSSGTAGTGELFF,TGTGCCAGCAGCTCCGGGACAGCCGGCACCGGGGAGCTGTTTTTT
NA,TRBJ1-1,12,TRBV7-9,NA,CASSLVGERAFF,TGTGCCAGCAGCTTAGTTGGGGAGCGAGCTTTCTTT
NA,TRBJ1-1,12,TRBV18,NA,CASSLDAYEAFF,TGTGCCAGCTCACTAGACGCCTATGAAGCTTTCTTT
NA,TRBJ2-7,16,TRBV5-1,TRBD2,CASSLARGTTSYEQYF,TGCGCCAGCAGCTTGGCCCGGGGGACTACCTCCTACGAGCAGTACTTC
NA,TRBJ1-5,15,TRBV5-1,NA,CASSRGIAGNQPQHF,TGCGCCAGCAGCCGGGGCATAGCGGGCAATCAGCCCCAGCATTTT
few,TRBJ2-7,15,TRBV7-2,TRBD1,CASSLVGTDSYEQYF,TGTGCCAGCAGCTTAGTCGGGACAGACTCCTACGAGCAGTACTTC
NA,TRBJ2-7,16,TRBV9,TRBD2,CASSERLAGGIYEQYF,TGTGCCAGCAGCGAGAGACTAGCGGGAGGTATATACGAGCAGTACTTC
NA,TRBJ2-3,14,TRBV27,TRBD2,CASRDSGRVDTQYF,TGTGCCAGCAGGGATAGCGGGAGGGTGGATACGCAGTATTTT
NA,TRBJ1-1,15,TRBV7-9,TRBD1,CASSSPGQGNTEAFF,TGTGCCAGCAGCTCCCCGGGACAGGGGAACACTGAAGCTTTCTTT
NA,TRBJ2-1,16,TRBV6-5,TRBD1,CASSYPGTGLGNEQFF,TGTGCCAGCAGTTACCCCGGGACAGGGCTGGGGAATGAGCAGTTCTTC
NA,TRBJ2-1,15,TRBV9,TRBD2,CASSVVAGGYNEQFF,TGTGCCAGCAGCGTAGTAGCGGGAGGTTACAATGAGCAGTTCTTC
NA,TRBJ1-1,10,TRBV6-5,NA,CAGTDTEAFF,TGTGCGGGCACCGACACTGAAGCTTTCTTT
NA,TRBJ2-7,14,TRBV19,TRBD1,CASVGQGAPYEQYF,TGTGCCAGCGTCGGACAGGGGGCCCCCTACGAGCAGTACTTC
once,TRBJ1-1,12,TRBV27,NA,CASSFLGTEAFF,TGTGCCAGCAGTTTTTTGGGCACTGAAGCTTTCTTT
NA,TRBJ2-7,12,TRBV27,TRBD2,CASSSGGVEQYF,TGTGCCAGCAGCTCGGGAGGGGTCGAGCAGTACTTC
NA,TRBJ2-6,17,TRBV27,TRBD2,CASSLLAGGTGANVLTF,TGTGCCAGCAGTTTACTAGCGGGAGGGACTGGGGCCAACGTCCTGACTTTC
once,TRBJ2-3,14,TRBV30,NA,CAWGSPSSTDTQYF,TGTGCCTGGGGGAGCCCCTCGAGCACAGATACGCAGTATTTT
NA,TRBJ1-5,16,TRBV4-2,TRBD1,CASSQDSGGAGQPQHF,TGTGCCAGCAGCCAAGATTCAGGGGGGGCTGGGCAGCCCCAGCATTTT
NA,TRBJ2-7,12,TRBV7-2,NA,CASSLRHYEQYF,TGTGCCAGCAGCTTAAGACACTACGAGCAGTACTTC
NA,TRBJ2-1,14,TRBV14,NA,CASSPTGQGNEQFF,TGTGCCAGCAGCCCGACTGGGCAGGGTAATGAGCAGTTCTTC
NA,TRBJ1-5,15,TRBV6-2/TRBV6-3,TRBD1,CASSFGTEGGMPQHF,TGTGCCAGCAGTTTCGGGACAGAAGGTGGAATGCCCCAGCATTTT
few,TRBJ1-1,13,TRBV4-2,TRBD1,CASSQDRGGEAFF,TGTGCCAGCAGCCAGGACAGGGGAGGTGAAGCTTTCTTT
NA,TRBJ2-1,16,TRBV5-4,TRBD2,CASSPEMAGAYNEQFF,TGTGCCAGCAGCCCTGAGATGGCGGGAGCCTACAATGAGCAGTTCTTC
NA,TRBJ2-2,15,TRBV5-1,TRBD2,CASSFRREGTGELFF,TGCGCCAGCAGCTTCCGCAGGGAGGGCACCGGGGAGCTGTTTTTT
NA,TRBJ2-7,13,TRBV28,NA,CASSPGGSYEQYF,TGTGCCAGCAGCCCCGGGGGCTCCTACGAGCAGTACTTC
NA,TRBJ2-7,16,TRBV6-2/TRBV6-3,NA,CASSLDGLAFINEQYF,TGTGCCAGCAGTCTAGACGGGCTAGCGTTCATCAACGAGCAGTACTTC
NA,TRBJ1-5,15,TRBV2,TRBD1,CASRPDRGSNQPQHF,TGTGCCAGCAGGCCCGACAGGGGTAGCAATCAGCCCCAGCATTTT
NA,TRBJ1-5,14,TRBV2,NA,CASSGEGKAQPQHF,TGTGCCAGCAGTGGGGAGGGAAAGGCGCAGCCCCAGCATTTT
NA,TRBJ2-1,15,TRBV5-1,NA,CASTSAAPTYNEQFF,TGCGCCAGCACCTCAGCGGCCCCGACGTACAATGAGCAGTTCTTC
NA,TRBJ1-1,14,TRBV7-2,NA,CASSFTGLNTEAFF,TGTGCCAGCAGCTTCACAGGGCTGAACACTGAAGCTTTCTTT
NA,TRBJ1-1,10,TRBV30,NA,CAWIRTEAFF,TGTGCCTGGATAAGGACTGAAGCTTTCTTT
NA,TRBJ2-7,16,TRBV9,TRBD2,CASSVGPTSRSYEQYF,TGTGCCAGCAGCGTAGGGCCGACTAGCAGAAGCTACGAGCAGTACTTC
NA,TRBJ2-3,14,TRBV9,NA,CASGRGGSTDTQYF,TGTGCCAGCGGTAGAGGCGGGAGCACAGATACGCAGTATTTT
NA,TRBJ2-7,16,TRBV4-3,NA,CASSQGRGGRGAEQYF,TGCGCCAGCAGCCAAGGCCGTGGGGGGAGAGGAGCCGAGCAGTACTTC